Each of the 18 T cell receptor beta chains below was sequenced from the same sample in a study of cytomegalovirus exposure and HLA in healthy donors. PCR involved 60 Vbeta and 13 Jbeta primers. Method: immunoSEQ multiplex PCR; TCRdb's copy keeps in-frame clones and lacks some. The sample holds more than 90,000 clones, 60% to 75% seen once. Material for sequencing was PBMCs. These receptors were obtained from a man aged 45-65 years in good health and CMV-seronegative.

CDR3 loop: CASSPFGGVGRLKNQPQHF. The CDR3 DNA reads as TGTGCCAGCAGTCCCTTCGGGGGGGTAGGTCGGTTAAAGAATCAGCCCCAGCATTTT. The V gene is TRBV28, the J gene TRBJ1-5, with a tentative D call TRBD1 (5 bases). V shed 5 bases and J shed 4 bases, with 27 bases lying between them. The CDR3 is made up of 19 amino acids. Germline V gene data show CDR1 as MDHEN and CDR2 as SYDVKM. The entire variable domain, with the rest obtained from reference TRBV28 and TRBJ1-5, is as follows: DVKVTQSSRYLVKRTGEKVFLECVQDMDHENMFWYRQDPGLGLRLIYFSYDVKMKEKGDIPEGYSVSREKKERFSLILESASTNQTSMYLCASSPFGGVGRLKNQPQHFGDGTRLSIL.

The J gene is TRBJ2-7, the V gene TRBV5-1; possibly TRBD2 for D (5 bases). From germline, CDR1 is SGHRS and CDR2 YFSETQ. The CDR3 length is 13 residues. V was clipped by 1 base and J by 2 bases, with 7 bases between them. In DNA form, the CDR3 reads TGCGCCAGCAGCTTGAACGGGGCCTACGAGCAGTACTTC. Translated, it gives CASSLNGAYEQYF. The full variable domain, its missing parts supplied by reference TRBV5-1 and TRBJ2-7, is KAGVTQTPRYLIKTRGQQVTLSCSPISGHRSVSWYQQTPGQGLQFLFEYFSETQRNKGNFPGRFSGRQFSNSRSEMNVSTLELGDSALYLCASSLNGAYEQYFGPGTRLTVT.

The J gene is TRBJ1-2, the V gene TRBV30; D is perhaps TRBD1 (5 bases). CDR1 and CDR2 (germline): GTSNPN, SVGIG (reference sequence). This CDR3 contains 14 residues. Trimming pared 0 bases from V and 7 bases from J, leaving 15 bases between. Here the CDR3 reads CAWSVPRTRSGYTF. CDR3 nucleotides: TGTGCCTGGAGTGTACCCCGGACACGAAGTGGCTACACCTTC.

This clone was counted only a few times. V and J are TRBV30 and TRBJ1-2; 7 positions match TRBD1. The CDR3 length is 13 residues. The junction had 4 bases not matched to a gene; V was cut back by 2 bases and J by 4 bases. Germline V gene sequence: CDR1 GTSNPN, CDR2 SVGIG (reference sequence). The CDR3 DNA is TGTGCCTGGAGTTCCCAGGGGGGCTATGGCTACACCTTC. Its translation is CAWSSQGGYGYTF.

V usage is TRBV2 and J usage is TRBJ2-2; TRBD2 is a possible D gene (6 bases). Germline loops: CDR1 SNHLY, CDR2 FYNNEI. The CDR3 totals 16 residues. Trimming stripped 6 bases from V and 2 bases from J, with 16 bases between. This CDR3 reads CASSLIASDNTGELFF. CDR3 bases: TGTGCCAGCAGCCTAATTGCTAGCGATAACACCGGGGAGCTGTTTTTT.

V and J are TRBV2 and TRBJ1-6; no clear D. The V end lost 7 bases, the J end lost 0 bases, and 10 bases lay between the germline ends. Germline values: CDR1 SNHLY, CDR2 FYNNEI. There are 15 residues in the CDR3. The CDR3 nucleotides read TGTGCCAGCATATTGGGGAGCTCCTATAATTCACCCCTCCACTTT. Protein product: CASILGSSYNSPLHF. The whole variable domain, filled in from reference TRBV2 and TRBJ1-6, reads EPEVTQTPSHQVTQMGQEVILRCVPISNHLYFYWYRQILGQKVEFLVSFYNNEISEKSEIFDDQFSVERPDGSNFTLKIRSTKLEDSAMYFCASILGSSYNSPLHFGNGTRLTVT.

The V gene is TRBV6-1, the J gene TRBJ2-3; no clear D. Germline loops: CDR1 MNHNS, CDR2 SASEGT. V was trimmed by 10 bases and J by 5 bases, leaving 13 bases between them. CDR3 length: 12 residues. The CDR3 protein is CATSAQKDTQYF. Here the CDR3 DNA reads TGTGCCACTTCAGCGCAAAAAGATACGCAGTATTTT.

The rearrangement links TRBV15 to TRBJ2-1, with D possibly matching TRBD2 (6 bases). V shed 5 bases and J shed 4 bases, with 18 bases lying between them. Germline CDR1 reads LNHNV; CDR2 reads YYDKDF (reference sequence). CDR3 size: 16 residues. As DNA, the CDR3 is TGTGCCACCAGCGAGGAGGTGGAGGGGCCGTACAATGAGCAGTTCTTC. It yields the protein CATSEEVEGPYNEQFF.

CDR3 nucleotides: TGTGCCATCGCAGCGGTTAGCACAGATACGCAGTATTTT. It is translated as CAIAAVSTDTQYF. The chain couples TRBV28 to TRBJ2-3; perhaps TRBD2 as D (5 bases). The CDR3 is 13 residues long. Germline values: CDR1 MDHEN, CDR2 SYDVKM. Trimming removed 10 bases at V and 0 bases at J, with 11 bases between.

The chain employs TRBV5-1 and TRBJ2-3; 8 bases line up with TRBD1. CDR3 length equals 16 residues. The V gene's germline CDR1 is SGHRS and CDR2 YFSETQ. V trimming: 6 bases; J trimming: 3 bases; junction bases outside the gene matches: 12. The CDR3 sequence: CASTPPRTGLTDTQYF. CDR3 in DNA: TGCGCCAGCACCCCTCCTCGGACAGGGTTGACAGATACGCAGTATTTT.

This clone was counted once. The chain joins TRBV30 to TRBJ2-1, with 11 bases lining up with TRBD1. CDR1 is GTSNPN, CDR2 SVGIG, per germline (reference sequence). The CDR3 runs to 16 residues. The V segment lost 3 bases and the J segment 8 bases; nucleotides outside the gene matches: 12. The CDR3 loop is CAWSSKDRGLVDEQFF. The CDR3 DNA follows: TGTGCCTGGAGCTCGAAGGACAGGGGGCTAGTGGATGAGCAGTTCTTC.

The rearrangement joins TRBV19 to TRBJ1-1, with unresolved D. V was clipped by 5 bases and J by 5 bases, with 9 bases between them. The CDR3 sequence is 12 residues long. Germline CDR1 reads LNHDA; CDR2 reads SQIVND (reference sequence). This CDR3 reads CASSLAGTEAFF. The CDR3 region has the DNA TGTGCCAGTAGTTTAGCCGGGACTGAAGCTTTCTTT.

The genes are TRBV30 and TRBJ2-5; 8 positions match TRBD2. The better agreement between TRBJ2-7 and the DNA end casts doubt on the J call. The CDR3 contains 13 residues. CDR1 and CDR2 (germline): GTSNPN, SVGIG (reference sequence). This chain's CDR3 is CAWSLAGGYEQYF. DNA of the CDR3: TGTGCCTGGAGTCTTGCGGGGGGCTACGAGCAGTACTTC.

The rearrangement links TRBV19 to TRBJ2-7; 7 bases agree with TRBD1. This CDR3 is built from 14 residues. V was clipped by 8 bases and J by 2 bases; unmatched bases: 9. Germline CDR1 is LNHDA and CDR2 is SQIVND (reference sequence). The CDR3 region is CASGPGQPPYEQYF. CDR3 DNA: TGTGCCAGTGGGCCGGGACAGCCGCCCTACGAGCAGTACTTC.

A single count supports this clone. The chain links TRBV7-9 to TRBJ1-2, with a tentative D call TRBD1 (6 bases). V was clipped by 5 bases and J by 4 bases, with 17 bases between them. CDR3 length: 15 amino acids. Germline V gives CDR1 SEHNR, CDR2 FQNEAQ (reference sequence). CDR3 amino acids: CASSPGWGGGYGYTF. CDR3 DNA: TGTGCCAGCAGCCCTGGATGGGGGGGCGGCTATGGCTACACCTTC.

CDR3 protein: CASTLGGQIAKNIQYF. Written as DNA, the CDR3 is TGTGCCAGCACTCTTGGGGGACAAATAGCCAAAAACATTCAGTACTTC. The gene calls are TRBV28 and TRBJ2-4, with D perhaps TRBD1 (6 bases). Trimming cost V 7 bases and J 0 bases, with 16 bases left between them. CDR1 is MDHEN and CDR2 is SYDVKM in the germline V gene. The CDR3 runs to 16 residues.

V usage is TRBV6-1 and J usage is TRBJ2-5, with TRBD2 identical over 9 bases. The J segment lost 5 bases and the V segment lost 3 bases, leaving 10 bases of the junction unmatched. Germline CDR1 reads MNHNS; CDR2 reads SASEGT. The CDR3 has 16 residues. CDR3 loop: CASSEGVAGGLETQYF. The CDR3 DNA reads TGTGCCAGCAGTGAGGGGGTGGCGGGGGGGCTGGAGACCCAGTACTTC.

This clone was found a few times. V is TRBV19 and J is TRBJ1-2, with D possibly matching TRBD1 (5 bases). V lost 5 bases and J 6 bases, leaving 13 bases between the germline ends. The CDR3 extends over 13 amino acids. Germline CDR1 reads LNHDA; CDR2 reads SQIVND (reference sequence). CDR3 coding DNA: TGTGCCAGTAGTTTCGGGACTCGCCATGGCTACACCTTC. Amino acid sequence: CASSFGTRHGYTF.